Following are 14 T cell receptor beta chains from one sample sequenced in a study of OX40 agonist ivuxolimab in advanced cancers. The method was the immunoSEQ multiplex PCR assay. TCRdb stores this immuneACCESS table with in-frame sequences only. Part of the clones is absent; in the studies checked, under half of the shortfall reflects unresolved V genes, and no reason is known for the rest. The sample table records some 57,000 clones; roughly 86% of these occur just once. 1.1% of the sample lies in the top ten. The material was CD4+ or CD8+ T cells sorted from blood, obtained in a trial of the OX40 agonist ivuxolimab. These receptors were collected from an adult with an advanced solid tumor such as melanoma, head and neck, liver or kidney cancer.

This chain joins TRBV28 and TRBJ2-1; TRBD2 agrees at 13 bases. This CDR3 has 19 residues. J was trimmed by 1 base and V by 3 bases; bases with no gene match: 9. Germline CDR1 reads MDHEN; CDR2 reads SYDVKM. CDR3 amino acids: CASSLDRTSGRGSYNEQFF. The CDR3 nucleotides read TGTGCCAGCAGTTTGGACCGGACTAGCGGGAGAGGATCCTACAATGAGCAGTTCTTC.

V gene TRBV29-1 combines with J gene TRBJ2-7; 9 bases match TRBD2. The CDR3 consists of 13 residues. The germline gives CDR1 SQVTM, CDR2 ANQGSEA. The V gene end was trimmed by 4 bases and the J gene end by 2 bases; junction bases not matched to a gene: 3. CDR3: CSVVLAGTYEQYF. The CDR3 bases are TGCAGCGTTGTCCTAGCGGGAACCTACGAGCAGTACTTC.

This clone occurred once. The chain carries TRBV19 and TRBJ2-3, with D possibly being TRBD1 (6 bases). CDR1 is LNHDA and CDR2 is SQIVND in the germline V gene (reference sequence). The CDR3 consists of 14 residues. V was clipped by 5 bases and J by 0 bases, with 9 bases between them. The CDR3 loop reads CASSYGQSTDTQYF. CDR3 sequence (DNA): TGTGCCAGTAGTTATGGACAGAGCACAGATACGCAGTATTTT.

This clone was seen only a few times. The rearrangement joins TRBV6-1 to TRBJ2-7; D is possibly TRBD1 (6 bases). This CDR3 is 15 amino acids long. Looked up from germline, CDR1 is MNHNS and CDR2 is SASEGT. Between the trimmed V and J ends, which lost 1 base and 3 bases, there was a span of 13 bases. CDR3 in amino acids: CASSEGARGFYEQYF. The CDR3 DNA is TGTGCCAGCAGTGAAGGCGCCAGGGGTTTCTACGAGCAGTACTTC.

V is TRBV28 and J is TRBJ2-1; TRBD2 matches 10 bases. The CDR3 is 15 amino acids. Germline lookup yields CDR1 MDHEN and CDR2 SYDVKM. The J segment lost 8 bases and the V segment lost 6 bases, leaving 10 bases of the junction unmatched. This CDR3 reads CASRFVAGGGDEQFF. The DNA for the CDR3 is TGTGCCAGCAGATTCGTAGCGGGAGGAGGTGATGAGCAGTTCTTC.

This clone was found once. The V call is TRBV19, the J call TRBJ2-5, with no clear D. V was clipped by 3 bases and J by 3 bases, with 14 bases between them. Germline V gives CDR1 LNHDA, CDR2 SQIVND (reference sequence). This CDR3 region has 15 residues. The CDR3 here is CASSIKTAPEETQYF. The CDR3 coding sequence is TGTGCCAGTAGTATCAAAACAGCCCCTGAAGAGACCCAGTACTTC.

The V and J genes are TRBV6-1 and TRBJ2-7; the match to TRBD2 covers 14 bases. The CDR3 length is 17 residues. From germline, CDR1 is MNHNS and CDR2 SASEGT. The junction had 8 bases not matched to a gene; V was cut back by 4 bases and J by 3 bases. The CDR3 protein is CASSAGTSGRKGYEQYF. CDR3 in DNA: TGTGCCAGCAGTGCCGGGACTAGCGGGAGAAAGGGCTACGAGCAGTACTTC.

The chain combines TRBV6-6 with TRBJ1-2; no definite D call. This CDR3 is built from 14 residues. Germline-derived CDR1 and CDR2 are MNHNY and SVGAGI (reference sequence). The germline V and J ends were trimmed by 4 bases and 2 bases, with 11 bases remaining between them. CDR3 nucleotide sequence: TGTGCCAGCAGTTCCCTAGGAACCAACTATGGCTACACCTTC. This encodes CASSSLGTNYGYTF.

J is TRBJ2-1 and V is TRBV11-2; a weak D match, TRBD2 (5 bases). With 0 bases removed from V and 6 bases from J, the gap between germline ends came to 12 bases. The V gene's germline CDR1 is SGHAT and CDR2 FQNNGV. The CDR3 spans 15 residues. The CDR3 DNA is TGTGCCAGCAGCTTAGAGGGGAGTCTACCCAATGAGCAGTTCTTC. Protein: CASSLEGSLPNEQFF.

The chain recombines TRBV10-3 with TRBJ2-2, with D unclear. Trimming took 5 bases from V and 1 from J, leaving 8 bases between them. The CDR3 covers 14 residues. From germline, CDR1 is ENHRY and CDR2 SYGVKD. CDR3: CAISSSQNTGELFF. The CDR3 DNA reads as TGTGCCATCAGTTCGTCACAGAACACCGGGGAGCTGTTTTTT.

Here the CDR3 reads CASSPEAGLNTGELFF. CDR3 bases: TGTGCCAGCTCACCAGAAGCGGGCCTGAACACCGGGGAGCTGTTTTTT. The V and J genes are TRBV18 and TRBJ2-2, with D possibly being TRBD2 (6 bases). CDR3 size: 16 residues. Germline V gene sequence: CDR1 KGHSH, CDR2 LQKENI. V lost 2 bases and J 1 base, leaving 11 bases between the germline ends.

This clone was picked up a small number of times. The V and J genes are TRBV4-3 and TRBJ2-7; TRBD2 is a possible D gene (5 bases). V lost 4 bases and J 0 bases, leaving 19 bases between the germline ends. CDR3 length equals 17 residues. Germline assignment: CDR1 LGHNA and CDR2 YSLEER. CDR3 DNA: TGCGCCAGCAGCCCTTCCCCCGGGGTACCCAGCTCCTACGAGCAGTACTTC. It encodes CASSPSPGVPSSYEQYF.

This clone was counted between two and nine times. The CDR3 nucleotides are TGTGCCAGCAGTTCCGGGACAGGGGGATTATCCCAGCCCCAGCATTTT. Translated, it gives CASSSGTGGLSQPQHF. The J gene is TRBJ1-5, the V gene TRBV5-5; 11 bases are a match to TRBD1. This CDR3 region has 16 residues. Germline trimming cut 5 bases from V and 7 bases from J; bases unmatched to any gene: 11. Germline CDR1 is SGHKS and CDR2 is YYEKEE (reference sequence). The whole variable domain, filled in from reference TRBV5-5 and TRBJ1-5, reads DAGVTQSPTHLIKTRGQQVTLRCSPISGHKSVSWYQQVLGQGPQFIFQYYEKEERGRGNFPDRFSARQFPNYSSELNVNALLLGDSALYLCASSSGTGGLSQPQHFGDGTRLSIL.

The gene calls are TRBV18 and TRBJ1-1; D perhaps matches TRBD1 (5 bases). Trimming took off 0 bases at V and 5 bases at J, with 10 bases between the two ends. The CDR3 spans 14 residues. Germline V gene sequence: CDR1 KGHSH, CDR2 LQKENI. CDR3 sequence reads: CASSPPSGLTEAFF. The DNA of the CDR3 is TGTGCCAGCTCACCACCCTCGGGACTTACTGAAGCTTTCTTT.